One sample yielded the 29 T cell receptor beta chains listed below, sequenced in a study of blood T cell repertoires in COVID-19 (dated by TCRdb to between 2020 and 2021). Preparation of the library involved the immunoSEQ multiplex PCR assay. As stored in TCRdb, this immuneACCESS dataset retains in-frame rearrangements with V and J assigned. A fraction of the clones does not appear; measured against another copy, unresolved V genes explain less than half of the discrepancy, and the remainder lacks a known reason. For this sample there are about 320,000 clones; 85% appear just once. Under 2% of the sample is held by the ten biggest clonotypes. The sequenced material came from PBMCs or T cells enriched from blood (not recorded which). The origin of the receptors is a young woman who had been exposed to COVID-19.

The chain has TRBV9 and TRBJ1-1; TRBD1 agrees at 8 bases. From germline, CDR1 is SGDLS and CDR2 YYNGEE. The CDR3 contains 14 residues. V was clipped by 4 bases and J by 2 bases; unmatched bases: 4. As DNA, the CDR3 is TGTGCCAGCAGCCCAGGGACAGGAAACACTGAAGCTTTCTTT. Translated: CASSPGTGNTEAFF.

The chain combines TRBV29-1 with TRBJ1-1; a weak D match, TRBD1 (5 bases). Germline CDR1 SQVTM, CDR2 ANQGSEA. V was pared by 2 bases and J by 0 bases, with 7 bases between. The CDR3 runs 13 residues. The CDR3 here is CSVETGVNTEAFF. Here the CDR3 DNA reads TGCAGCGTTGAAACGGGGGTGAACACTGAAGCTTTCTTT.

The rearrangement uses TRBV28 and TRBJ1-3; TRBD1 matches 7 bases. The CDR3 extends over 14 amino acids. V shed 6 bases and J 1 base; nucleotides not matched to a gene: 3. Germline V CDR1 and CDR2: MDHEN, SYDVKM. The CDR3 is CASRETGSGNTIYF. The CDR3, as DNA: TGTGCCAGCAGAGAGACAGGGTCTGGAAACACCATATATTTT.

This rearrangement joins TRBV13 to TRBJ2-7, with 8 positions matching TRBD1. The V segment lost 5 bases and the J segment 2 bases; nucleotides outside the gene matches: 5. This CDR3 is 14 amino acids long. From germline, CDR1 is PRHDT and CDR2 FYEKMQ (reference sequence). CDR3 amino acids: CASSPRTGPYEQYF. In nucleotides, the CDR3 is TGTGCCAGCAGCCCAAGGACAGGGCCCTACGAGCAGTACTTC.

This rearrangement joins TRBV7-9 to TRBJ2-7, with D uncertain. V lost 6 bases and J lost 3, with 9 bases in between. The germline V gene has CDR1 SEHNR and CDR2 FQNEAQ (reference sequence). CDR3 length equals 12 residues. The chain's CDR3 is CASSLAVYEQYF. In DNA form, the CDR3 reads TGTGCCAGCAGTCTTGCGGTCTACGAGCAGTACTTC.

The genes are TRBV5-1 and TRBJ2-1; D might be TRBD2 (6 bases). The germline V gene has CDR1 SGHRS and CDR2 YFSETQ. V gave up 2 bases and J gave up 1 base, with 10 bases separating them. The CDR3 has 15 amino acids. CDR3 region: CASSFGSWSYNEQFF. In DNA form, the CDR3 reads TGCGCCAGCAGCTTCGGGAGTTGGTCCTACAATGAGCAGTTCTTC.

The V call is TRBV11-2, the J call TRBJ2-1, with 8 bases aligning to TRBD1. CDR3 length: 19 amino acids. V gave up 3 bases and J gave up 5 bases; unmatched junction bases: 18. Germline CDR1 and CDR2: SGHAT and FQNNGV. The CDR3 region has the DNA TGTGCCAGCAGCTTCCGGACAGGGAATCCCCCTTTAGGCGACAATGAGCAGTTCTTC. This gives the protein CASSFRTGNPPLGDNEQFF.

The J gene is TRBJ1-4, the V gene TRBV7-9, with 9 nucleotides matching TRBD1. Germline loops: CDR1 SEHNR, CDR2 FQNEAQ (reference sequence). This CDR3 is built from 15 residues. J lost 10 bases, V lost 6 bases, and 12 bases had no gene match. The CDR3 protein is CASSLSSGTGRKLFF. CDR3 bases: TGTGCCAGCAGTTTGTCAAGCGGGACAGGGAGAAAACTGTTTTTT.

This clone was picked up one time. The chain joins TRBV9 to TRBJ2-5; 8 nucleotides align to TRBD2. There are 16 residues in the CDR3. The V gene's germline CDR1 is SGDLS and CDR2 YYNGEE. V was pared by 2 bases and J by 5 bases, with 11 bases of the junction left unmatched. Written as DNA, the CDR3 is TGTGCCAGCAGCGTGGGCGGGAGGTCTGGCGGGGAGACCCAGTACTTC. It specifies CASSVGGRSGGETQYF. Full variable domain (remainder filled in from reference TRBV9 and TRBJ2-5): DSGVTQTPKHLITATGQRVTLRCSPRSGDLSVYWYQQSLDQGLQFLIQYYNGEERAKGNILERFSAQQFPDLHSELNLSSLELGDSALYFCASSVGGRSGGETQYFGPGTRLLVL.

The chain joins TRBV27 to TRBJ1-1; D may be TRBD1 (5 bases). The ends were cut back, 5 bases at V and 0 bases at J, with 13 bases in the middle. The CDR3 runs 15 residues. Germline V CDR1 and CDR2: MNHEY, SMNVEV (reference sequence). The CDR3: CASSAYTGMNTEAFF. The CDR3 region has the DNA TGTGCCAGCAGTGCTTATACAGGAATGAACACTGAAGCTTTCTTT.

The rearrangement uses TRBV7-2 and TRBJ1-1; D gene uncertain. The V end lost 8 bases, the J end lost 0 bases, and 13 bases lay between the germline ends. Germline CDR1 is SGHTA and CDR2 is FQGNSA. The CDR3 contains 14 residues. CDR3 sequence reads: CASLSPGVNTEAFF. CDR3 coding DNA: TGTGCCAGCCTGAGCCCCGGGGTGAACACTGAAGCTTTCTTT.

The chain couples TRBV9 to TRBJ1-5; D gene unclear. Germline CDR1 is SGDLS and CDR2 is YYNGEE. The CDR3 extends over 14 amino acids. Trimming took 0 bases from V and 3 from J, leaving 7 bases between them. The CDR3 DNA follows: TGTGCCAGCAGCGTAGGATCTACCAATCAGCCCCAGCATTTT. Protein: CASSVGSTNQPQHF. The full variable domain, rest sourced from reference TRBV9 and TRBJ1-5, is DSGVTQTPKHLITATGQRVTLRCSPRSGDLSVYWYQQSLDQGLQFLIQYYNGEERAKGNILERFSAQQFPDLHSELNLSSLELGDSALYFCASSVGSTNQPQHFGDGTRLSIL.

The table lists this clone with a count of one. The chain carries TRBV5-1 and TRBJ2-5, with a tentative D call TRBD1 (6 bases). V was pared by 2 bases and J by 5 bases, with 16 bases between. Germline CDR1 is SGHRS and CDR2 is YFSETQ. The CDR3 length is 15 residues. CDR3 coding DNA: TGCGCCAGCAGCTTATTGACAGGCCGGAGGGAGACCCAGTACTTC. Translating gives CASSLLTGRRETQYF.

V usage is TRBV4-1 and J usage is TRBJ2-1, with TRBD2 matching over 10 bases. CDR3 length equals 15 residues. The V segment lost 4 bases and the J segment 5 bases; nucleotides outside the gene matches: 5. CDR1 is MGHRA, CDR2 YSYEKL, per germline. The CDR3 DNA reads TGCGCCAGCAGCCTTTGGACTAGCGGAGACAATGAGCAGTTCTTC. Protein: CASSLWTSGDNEQFF.

The rearrangement uses TRBV5-1 and TRBJ2-2; possibly TRBD2 for D (6 bases). CDR1 and CDR2 (germline): SGHRS, YFSETQ. Trimming removed 4 bases from V and 6 bases from J, with 16 bases in between. The CDR3 runs to 15 residues. The CDR3 loop reads CASSPLTSGSGELFF. As DNA, the CDR3 is TGCGCCAGCAGCCCCCTGACTAGTGGGTCCGGGGAGCTGTTTTTT.

This clone was recorded once. The rearrangement links TRBV5-1 to TRBJ2-1; 7 bases match TRBD1. This CDR3 spans 16 amino acids. V trimming: 4 bases; J trimming: 0 bases; junction bases outside the gene matches: 7. From germline, CDR1 is SGHRS and CDR2 YFSETQ. The CDR3 DNA follows: TGCGCCAGCAGCCGGACAGGAAAAAGCTCCTACAATGAGCAGTTCTTC. Translation gives CASSRTGKSSYNEQFF.

The rearrangement links TRBV5-1 to TRBJ1-1, with D possibly TRBD1 on 6 matching bases. Trimming removed 4 bases at V and 5 bases at J, with 15 bases between. CDR3 length equals 14 residues. Germline loops: CDR1 SGHRS, CDR2 YFSETQ. In nucleotides, the CDR3 is TGCGCCAGCAGCACCGGACAGAGGGTAACTGAAGCTTTCTTT. This encodes CASSTGQRVTEAFF.

The rearrangement joins TRBV3-1 (or the pseudogene TRBV3-2) to TRBJ2-5; 11 bases agree with TRBD2. The germline gives CDR1 LGHDT, CDR2 YNNKEL (reference sequence). J gave up 6 bases and V 0 bases, and 6 bases lay outside the gene matches. This CDR3 is 16 amino acids long. CDR3 protein: CASSQDLSGGAKTQYF. For the CDR3, the DNA is TGTGCCAGCAGCCAAGACCTTAGCGGGGGGGCAAAGACCCAGTACTTC.

The rearrangement joins TRBV9 to TRBJ2-5, with TRBD2 matching 12 bases. CDR1 and CDR2 from the germline V gene are SGDLS and YYNGEE. The V gene end was trimmed by 0 bases and the J gene end by 6 bases; junction bases not matched to a gene: 6. This CDR3 has 16 amino acids. DNA for the CDR3: TGTGCCAGCAGCGTAGGGGCACTAGCGGGGGGACAGACCCAGTACTTC. Protein sequence: CASSVGALAGGQTQYF.

The rearrangement links TRBV5-1 to TRBJ2-7, with D hard to call. V lost 2 bases and J lost 6, with 15 bases in between. Looked up from germline, CDR1 is SGHRS and CDR2 is YFSETQ. The CDR3 covers 14 residues. CDR3 protein: CASSFNPVGFEQYF. CDR3 sequence (DNA): TGCGCCAGCAGCTTTAACCCCGTCGGGTTCGAGCAGTACTTC.

The CDR3 sequence is CASYTGSSYEQYF. The CDR3 DNA reads as TGTGCCAGCTACACGGGAAGCTCCTACGAGCAGTACTTC. This sequence joins TRBV28 and TRBJ2-7, with D perhaps matching TRBD2 (5 bases). This CDR3 spans 13 amino acids. Trimming left V 8 bases short and J 0 bases short, with 11 bases between. Germline CDR1 and CDR2: MDHEN and SYDVKM.

This chain uses TRBV15 with TRBJ1-5; possible D gene TRBD1, 5 bases. V gave up 0 bases and J gave up 5 bases, with 5 bases separating them. This CDR3 is built from 13 residues. Per the germline V gene, CDR1 is LNHNV and CDR2 is YYDKDF (reference sequence). The DNA of the CDR3 is TGTGCCACCAGCAGAGAAGGGGATCAGCCCCAGCATTTT. It specifies CATSREGDQPQHF.

A note on this clone: The same CDR3 is also encoded by other DNA sequences in this sample. The J gene is TRBJ1-3, the V gene TRBV4-3; D not resolved. The CDR3 is made up of 16 amino acids. The V gene lost 0 bases and the J gene lost 0 bases, with 9 bases spanning the gap. CDR1 and CDR2 from the germline V gene are LGHNA and YSLEER. CDR3 nucleotide sequence: TGCGCCAGCAGCCAAGATCGAACGGTCTCTGGAAACACCATATATTTT. This codes for CASSQDRTVSGNTIYF.

The V and J genes are TRBV28 and TRBJ1-1, with a weak D call TRBD1 (6 bases). V lost 4 bases to trimming and J lost 1 base, with 13 bases between them. The CDR3 covers 15 residues. CDR1 MDHEN and CDR2 SYDVKM come from the germline V gene. For the CDR3, the DNA is TGTGCCAGCAGTTACAGGGTAGGCCGGAACACTGAAGCTTTCTTT. It translates to CASSYRVGRNTEAFF.

J is TRBJ1-3 and V is TRBV11-2; D perhaps matches TRBD1 (6 bases). The CDR3 is made up of 16 amino acids. Germline V CDR1 and CDR2: SGHAT, FQNNGV. Trimming took 2 bases from V and 4 from J, leaving 15 bases between them. The DNA of the CDR3 is TGTGCCAGCAGCTTAATAGGGGGTCTATCGGGAAACACCATATATTTT. Translation gives CASSLIGGLSGNTIYF.

This chain uses TRBV5-6 with TRBJ1-3; the D is unclear. V was pared by 1 base and J by 9 bases, with 8 bases between. There are 12 residues in the CDR3. Germline V gene sequence: CDR1 SGHDT, CDR2 YYEEEE. DNA for the CDR3: TGTGCCAGCAGCTTGTATGGAGGCACCATATATTTT. This translates into CASSLYGGTIYF.

The rearrangement links TRBV5-1 to TRBJ2-2, with 9 bases lining up with TRBD1. Germline V CDR1 and CDR2: SGHRS, YFSETQ. J was trimmed by 5 bases and V by 5 bases; bases with no gene match: 10. The CDR3 is 16 residues long. The CDR3 spells CASRGIPGQGTGELFF. The CDR3 DNA is TGCGCCAGCAGGGGGATTCCGGGACAGGGTACCGGGGAGCTGTTTTTT.

J is TRBJ2-3 and V is TRBV9; perhaps TRBD1 as D (6 bases). The germline V and J ends were trimmed by 4 bases and 6 bases, with 15 bases remaining between them. This CDR3 contains 14 residues. CDR1 is SGDLS and CDR2 is YYNGEE in the germline V gene. CDR3 protein: CASSPQGPRDTQYF. The CDR3 region has the DNA TGTGCCAGCAGCCCTCAGGGGCCGAGGGATACGCAGTATTTT.

This chain's CDR3 is CASSVRGRGQIDSGNTIYF. The CDR3 DNA reads TGTGCCAGCAGCGTAAGGGGTAGGGGGCAGATTGATTCTGGAAACACCATATATTTT. The V gene is TRBV9, the J gene TRBJ1-3; 7 positions match TRBD1. Germline V gene data show CDR1 as SGDLS and CDR2 as YYNGEE. V lost 1 base, J lost 1 base, and 14 bases stayed unmatched. This CDR3 spans 19 amino acids.